This T cell receptor (beta chain) was recorded in a study of T cells in localized non-small cell lung cancer. Study results and limitations: Tumor trailed uninvolved adjacent lung in T cell clonality, which peaked there. A median around 55 of the top 100 tumor clones appeared in adjacent lung. Elevated circulating T cell density in blood was associated with longer overall survival. Heterogeneity cannot be ruled out, as sequencing used one tumor region only.

Generated by immunoSEQ multiplex PCR, the TCRdb table keeps only in-frame clones and is missing some. Among thousands of clones listed, roughly 59% were seen once. The CDR3 is 14 amino acids. The V segment lost 8 bases and the J segment 7 bases; nucleotides outside the gene matches: 11. The germline V gene encodes CDR1 MDHEN and CDR2 SYDVKM. As for this clone: Its specificity is not known.

The origin of this receptor is an older male donor with stage I squamous cell lung carcinoma. Sample: lymph node tissue, taken before any cancer treatment. This chain links TRBV28 with TRBJ1-2; 9 bases map to TRBD1. The CDR3 DNA reads TGTGCCAGCTTTTCCCGGGACAGGGTGTCTGGCTACACCTTC. Translation: CASFSRDRVSGYTF.